The entry below gives a single T cell receptor beta chain sequence along with its context. This record comes from a study of blood T cell repertoires in COVID-19. The V end was cut by 6 bases, the J end by 7 bases, with 16 bases between. This CDR3 region has 14 residues. The germline CDR1 and CDR2 sequences are MNHEY and SVGAGI. Original processing methods: How many nucleated cells were present was estimated from reference gene primer amplification. Measured with immunoSEQ multiplex PCR; TCRdb has only the in-frame clones, and not every one. That table supplies the V and J calls and clone size; D and trimming were determined from the DNA. This table holds more than 70,000 clones, roughly 90% found once.

The receptor was isolated from a human donor in a cohort sampled during active COVID-19. The sequencing sample was made of peripheral blood. V is TRBV6-5 and J is TRBJ1-5, with D perhaps matching TRBD1 (6 bases). The CDR3 region has the DNA TGTGCCAGCAGCCACAGGCAGGGGTTCCAGCCCCAGCATTTT. Translating it yields CASSHRQGFQPQHF.